The entry that follows covers one T cell receptor beta chain sequence. What this receptor recognizes is not known. No much larger clone is present one base from it, and per-base qualities are unavailable. TCRbeta CDR3 regions were amplified from genomic DNA by means of the immunoSEQ Assay, a bias-controlled multiplex PCR. As for the authors' bioinformatics: The number of nucleated cells in each sample was estimated from the amplification of reference gene primers within the assay. To quantify the absolute abundance of each unique TCRbeta CDR3 rearrangement, sequence reads were collapsed and filtered. Productive Simpson clonality was computed per sample as the square root of Simpson's diversity index over productive rearrangements. TCRdb re-hosts the immuneACCESS table, in-frame sequences only. Its copies lack some clones; in the studies checked, an unresolved V gene accounts for under half of them, and the cause for the rest is not known. That table supplies the V and J calls and clone size; D and trimming were determined from the DNA. Present in this sample are 200,000 to 300,000 clones, approximately 84% of which were seen just once. The ten most abundant clones make up 1.5% to 2% of the sample.

Collaborating institutions collected whole blood in K2EDTA tubes following their own protocols. For TCRbeta analysis, collaborators shipped samples in one of three forms: frozen whole blood, isolated PBMCs, or DNA extracted from either of those sample types. This record belongs to a study of blood T cell repertoires in COVID-19 (dated by TCRdb to 2019 to 2021). For context, the study as a whole: Collaborator samples came from the United States, Italy and Spain and covered acute and convalescent phases of COVID-19. The material from the prospective study consisted of cDNA or gDNA derived from T cells, B-cell-depleted T cells, or PBMCs. Subjects who had been exposed to COVID-19, were actively infected with it, or had recovered from it provided the deeply sampled blood TCRbeta repertoires that made up the dataset. A freely available public database, intended as a resource for researchers studying the immune response to SARS-CoV-2, is where the repertoires were released. The samples were drawn from two sources: the first 160 participants of the ongoing ImmuneRACE study, and 1,000 to 1,500 subjects contributed by 6 global collaborators. Sample metadata almost always included a de-identified subject ID, COVID-19 status, age in years and sex. Where available, HLA class I and class II types were obtained from metadata supplied by the sample provider rather than from assay-based typing. The investigation overall reported the following: The amount of clinical and demographic metadata varied by source and participant and was provided uncurated.

V lost 5 bases and J lost 2 bases; the stretch between them is 13 bases long. Spanning cysteine to phenylalanine, the CDR3 consists of 15 amino acids. This entry keeps only the CDR3 DNA: 45 bases, framed from base 1. CDR1 SGHTA and CDR2 FQGNSA are derived from the germline V gene. Sample: peripheral blood. This clonotype originated in a woman aged 80 or over with acute or convalescent COVID-19. In this chain, TRBV7-2 is recombined with TRBJ2-1; a confident D gene designation cannot be given. This receptor carries the CDR3 CASSAAPSTYNEQFF. The nucleotides are TGTGCCAGCAGCGCCGCCCCGAGCACCTACAATGAGCAGTTCTTC.